This passage covers 18 T cell receptor beta chains from one sample sequenced in a study of glioma-infiltrating T cells. Amplification of TCR alpha and beta CDR3 regions from RNA used iRepertoire nested multiplex PCR. TCRdb processed the multiplex PCR reads anew with MiXCR; each CDR3 protein has one entry. The sample lists fewer than 200,000 distinct CDR3 sequences; more than 35% were seen once. Sequencing was done on a sample of glioma tissue, nonneoplastic brain tissue, or PBMCs (not recorded which). The receptors were sampled from a human donor with low-grade glioma or glioblastoma, undergoing nonglioma brain surgery, or in good health (not recorded which).

The sample holds many counts of this clonotype. The chain recombines TRBV6-1 with TRBJ2-1, with 14 nucleotides matching TRBD2. Germline V gene sequence: CDR1 MNHNS, CDR2 SASEGT. The CDR3 extends over 15 amino acids. V lost 6 bases, J lost 8 bases, and 6 bases stayed unmatched. CDR3 loop: CASRGGLAGGHEQFF. DNA for the CDR3: TGTGCCAGCAGGGGAGGACTAGCGGGAGGCCATGAGCAGTTCTTC.

This clonotype occurred many times. The chain has TRBV11-2 and TRBJ2-1, with D perhaps TRBD2 (5 bases). CDR1 is SGHAT, CDR2 FQNNGV, per germline. This CDR3 has 13 residues. Trimming shortened V by 3 bases and J by 9 bases, and 12 bases separated the two germline ends. The CDR3 sequence: CASSFGAGGEQFF. The CDR3 nucleotides read TGTGCCAGCAGCTTTGGTGCAGGAGGTGAGCAGTTCTTC.

The sample holds a few counts of this clonotype. V is TRBV2 and J is TRBJ2-7; D is unclear. This CDR3 has 13 residues. Trimming cost V 5 bases and J 5 bases, with 13 bases left between them. Germline assignment: CDR1 SNHLY and CDR2 FYNNEI. In DNA, the CDR3 is TGTGCCAGCAGTCGGACCTTAAACAACGAGCAGTACTTC. Its protein product is CASSRTLNNEQYF.

Regarding this clonotype: A clone one base away is much larger, so this may be a read error. The chain combines TRBV2 with TRBJ2-7; no clear D. From germline, CDR1 is SNHLY and CDR2 FYNNEI. Trimming cost V 8 bases and J 2 bases, with 13 bases left between them. The CDR3 length is 13 residues. The CDR3 loop reads CASARVPAYEQYF. Here the CDR3 DNA reads TGTGCCAGCGCTCGAGTCCCCGCCTACGAGCAGTACTTC.

This chain joins TRBV6-1 and TRBJ1-5; D remains unclear. This CDR3 comprises 14 residues. Germline V lookup: CDR1 MNHNS, CDR2 SASEGT. The CDR3: CVSNEIYSNQPQHF. The CDR3 nucleotides read TGTGTTAGCAATGAGATCTATAGCAATCAGCCCCAGCATTTT.

Remarks on this clonotype: This may stem from a read error, because a much larger clone lies one nucleotide away. V gene TRBV5-4 combines with J gene TRBJ1-6; the D is unclear. Per the germline V gene, CDR1 is SGHNT and CDR2 is YYREEE (reference sequence). The CDR3 is 16 residues long. Trimming removed 5 bases at V and 4 bases at J, with 16 bases between. CDR3 protein: CASSEIVTLYNSPLHF. The CDR3 region has the DNA TGTGCCAGCAGTGAAATCGTGACGCTGTATAATTCACCCCTCCACTTT.

A note on this clonotype: This may arise from a read error, as a much more abundant clone is one base away. CDR3 region: CASSLYSGARGNQPQHF. DNA of the CDR3: TGTGCCAGCAGTTTATACTCTGGGGCGCGAGGCAATCAGCCCCAGCATTTT. The chain recombines TRBV28 with TRBJ1-5; D might be TRBD1 (5 bases). In germline, CDR1 is MDHEN, CDR2 SYDVKM. Trimming removed 1 base at V and 2 bases at J, with 15 bases between. The CDR3 has 17 amino acids.

On this clonotype: Possible read error: a much larger clone is one base away. The chain uses TRBV20-1 and TRBJ2-7; 13 nucleotides line up with TRBD2. V was pared by 8 bases and J by 2 bases, with 9 bases of the junction left unmatched. Germline CDR1 reads DFQATT; CDR2 reads SNEGSKA (reference sequence). This CDR3 spans 15 amino acids. The CDR3: CSSLLAGGLPYEQYF. DNA for the CDR3: TGCAGTTCCCTACTAGCGGGAGGGCTCCCCTACGAGCAGTACTTC.

In this sample, this clonotype turned up many times. The chain has TRBV2 and TRBJ2-3, with D hard to call. The germline CDR1 and CDR2 sequences are SNHLY and FYNNEI. V was pared by 7 bases and J by 0 bases, with 8 bases between. The CDR3 is made up of 13 amino acids. CDR3 protein: CASKLGSTDTQYF. The CDR3 region has the DNA TGTGCCAGCAAACTCGGGAGCACAGATACGCAGTATTTT.

A word on this clonotype: At one boundary the junction diverges from the germline segment, which might be a read error. The rearrangement joins TRBV5-4 to TRBJ1-3; no clear D. The CDR3 totals 14 residues. Looked up from germline, CDR1 is SGHNT and CDR2 is YYREEE (reference sequence). CDR3 residues: CASSQGSTGSTIYF. CDR3 bases: TGCGCCAGCAGCCAAGGCAGCACTGGAAGCACCATATATTTT.

A note on this clonotype: The germline gene is not matched at one end of the junction; a read error may be the cause. The gene calls are TRBV5-1 and TRBJ2-1; no clear D. The germline gives CDR1 SGHRS, CDR2 YFSETQ. The CDR3 spans 16 residues. The CDR3 bases are TGCGACAGCAGCTTGGTGGGTGATAGCACTCTTGATGAGCAGTTCTTC. Translated: CDSSLVGDSTLDEQFF.

This clonotype was observed once. No conserved phenylalanine or tryptophan ends this CDR3, so it is likely a read error. It is unclear where the CDR3 begins or ends on the DNA, so no DNA is shown, and the CDR3 is as TCRdb lists it. The chain carries TRBV20-1 and TRBJ2-7. Germline CDR1 and CDR2: DFQATT and SNEGSKA (reference sequence). The length of the CDR3 is 13 amino acids, counting both ends. The CDR3 spells CSARAWGSYEKYL.

CDR3 amino acids: CARSTGKLATEETQYF. In DNA form, the CDR3 reads TGTGCCAGAAGCACGGGTAAACTAGCGACCGAAGAGACCCAGTACTTC. V gene TRBV13 combines with J gene TRBJ2-5, with TRBD2 identical over 7 bases. Germline V lookup: CDR1 PRHDT, CDR2 FYEKMQ (reference sequence). V lost 9 bases, J lost 3 bases, and 16 bases stayed unmatched. This CDR3 has 16 residues. The entire variable domain, with the rest obtained from reference TRBV13 and TRBJ2-5, is as follows: AAGVIQSPRHLIKEKRETATLKCYPIPRHDTVYWYQQGPGQDPQFLISFYEKMQSDKGSIPDRFSAQQFSDYHSELNMSSLELGDSALYFCARSTGKLATEETQYFGPGTRLLVL.

The rearrangement links TRBV29-1 to TRBJ1-3, with D possibly matching TRBD1 (5 bases). Deletions cut 6 bases from V and 4 bases from J, with 7 bases between. The germline V gene encodes CDR1 SQVTM and CDR2 ANQGSEA. The CDR3 loop spans 11 amino acids. The CDR3 protein is CSVGTGNTIYF. The CDR3 DNA sequence: TGCAGCGTCGGGACGGGAAACACCATATATTTT.

Note on this clonotype: With a much larger clone just one base away, this may be a read error. CDR3 protein: CSAIRTSSYEQYF. CDR3 DNA sequence: TGCAGTGCTATTAGGACTAGCTCCTACGAGCAGTACTTC. The rearrangement uses TRBV20-1 and TRBJ2-7; 7 bases align to TRBD2. The CDR3 extends over 13 amino acids. The germline gives CDR1 DFQATT, CDR2 SNEGSKA (reference sequence). Germline trimming cut 4 bases from V and 0 bases from J; bases unmatched to any gene: 3.

This clonotype was counted many times. The J gene is TRBJ1-1, the V gene TRBV14; 7 nucleotides match TRBD1. The germline V gene has CDR1 SGHDN and CDR2 FVKESK. This CDR3 comprises 13 residues. V dropped 5 bases and J dropped 2; count of bases not matched to a gene: 2. CDR3: CASSGDSNTEAFF. DNA of the CDR3: TGTGCCAGCAGCGGGGACAGCAACACTGAAGCTTTCTTT.

This clonotype was seen ten or more times. The J gene is TRBJ2-3, the V gene TRBV25-1; D may be TRBD2 (5 bases). The CDR3 has 15 amino acids. Germline assignment: CDR1 MGHDK and CDR2 SYGVNS. Deletions cut 3 bases from V and 3 bases from J, with 13 bases between. The CDR3 DNA follows: TGTGCCAGCAGTGATTATCGTACGGGGACAGATACGCAGTATTTT. Translation gives CASSDYRTGTDTQYF.

V is TRBV20-1 and J is TRBJ1-6; D possibly corresponds to TRBD1 (5 bases). Germline lookup yields CDR1 DFQATT and CDR2 SNEGSKA (reference sequence). V shed 6 bases and J shed 8 bases, with 20 bases lying between them. This CDR3 comprises 15 residues. CDR3 amino acids: CSAPTGGAPYSPLHF. The CDR3 bases are TGCAGTGCCCCCACGGGAGGGGCCCCATATTCACCCCTCCACTTT.